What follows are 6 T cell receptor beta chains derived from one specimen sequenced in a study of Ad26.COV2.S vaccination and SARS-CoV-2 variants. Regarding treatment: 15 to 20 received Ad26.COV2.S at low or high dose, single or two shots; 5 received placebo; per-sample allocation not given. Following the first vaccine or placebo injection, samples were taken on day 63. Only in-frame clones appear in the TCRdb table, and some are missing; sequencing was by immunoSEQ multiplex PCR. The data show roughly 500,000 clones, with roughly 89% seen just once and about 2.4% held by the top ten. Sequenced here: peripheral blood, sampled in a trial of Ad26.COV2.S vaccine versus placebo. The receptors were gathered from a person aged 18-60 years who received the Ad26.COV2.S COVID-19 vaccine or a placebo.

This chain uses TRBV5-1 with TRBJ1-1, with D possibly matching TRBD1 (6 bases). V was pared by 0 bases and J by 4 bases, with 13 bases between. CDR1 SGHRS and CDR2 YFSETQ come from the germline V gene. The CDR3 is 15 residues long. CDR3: CASSLVQRGVTEAFF. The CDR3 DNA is TGCGCCAGCAGCTTGGTGCAGAGGGGGGTCACTGAAGCTTTCTTT.

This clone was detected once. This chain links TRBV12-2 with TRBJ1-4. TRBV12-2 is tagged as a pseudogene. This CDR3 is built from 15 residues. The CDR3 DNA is TGTGCAAGTCGCTTAGTACCGAGGGGGGAGGAAAAACTGTTTTTT. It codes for CASRLVPRGEEKLFF.

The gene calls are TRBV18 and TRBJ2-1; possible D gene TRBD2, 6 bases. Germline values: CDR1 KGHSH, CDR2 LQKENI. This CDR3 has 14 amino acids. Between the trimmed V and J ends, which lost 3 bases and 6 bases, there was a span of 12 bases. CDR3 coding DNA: TGTGCCAGCTCACCCCTCGGGGGTTCCAATGAGCAGTTCTTC. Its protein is CASSPLGGSNEQFF.

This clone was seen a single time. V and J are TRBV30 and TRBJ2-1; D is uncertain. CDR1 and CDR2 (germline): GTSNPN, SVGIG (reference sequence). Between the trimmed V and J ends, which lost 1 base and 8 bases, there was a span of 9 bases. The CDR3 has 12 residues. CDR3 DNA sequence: TGTGCCTGGAGTGAAACGAGGTATGAGCAGTTCTTC. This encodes CAWSETRYEQFF.

Here the CDR3 DNA reads TGTGCCAGCAGTTACCCCCCGGGGAGTAGCAATCAGCCCCAGCATTTT. This gives the protein CASSYPPGSSNQPQHF. V gene TRBV6-6 combines with J gene TRBJ1-5; no firm D call. Germline loops: CDR1 MNHNY, CDR2 SVGAGI (reference sequence). The V end lost 2 bases, the J end lost 0 bases, and 11 bases lay between the germline ends. The CDR3 has 16 residues.

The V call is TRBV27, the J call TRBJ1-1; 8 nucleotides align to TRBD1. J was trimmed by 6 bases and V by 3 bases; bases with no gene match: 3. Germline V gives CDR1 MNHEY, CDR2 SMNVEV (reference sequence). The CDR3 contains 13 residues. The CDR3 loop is CASSLDRESEAFF. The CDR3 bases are TGTGCCAGCAGTTTGGACAGGGAATCTGAAGCTTTCTTT.